Sequencing of this T cell receptor (beta chain) was carried out in a study of T cells after yellow fever vaccination. Study summary: Some fractions had low cell numbers, and these were prepared with SMART-Seq v4 Ultra Low Input. Study-level results: Abundant clonotypes (contaminants from the bulk population) could be present in FACS-sorted repertoires. Boosting was followed by the reappearance of most primary-vaccination clones (approximately 97% CD4, around 86% CD8).

The sample holds a few counts of this clonotype. Its target is unknown. Synthesis of TCR cDNA relied on 5'RACE template switching, which attached a universal primer site and UMIs. A single record per CDR3 protein comes from TCRdb applying MiXCR to the 5' RACE reads. The sample lists about 550,000 distinct CDR3 sequences, about a fifth occurring once. Deletions cut 0 bases from V and 0 bases from J, with 7 bases between. The CDR3 runs to 14 residues. Germline loops: CDR1 SGDLS, CDR2 YYNGEE. Sequenced material: PBMCs, taken 15 days after the yellow fever booster vaccination. The sequence was collected from a man aged 25 to 40 who received the YFV17D yellow fever vaccine. The chain is built from TRBV9 and TRBJ2-7, with a weak D call TRBD1 (6 bases). The chain's CDR3 is CASSVADSSYEQYF. As DNA, the CDR3 is TGTGCCAGCAGCGTAGCGGACAGCTCCTACGAGCAGTACTTC.